The clone carrying this T cell receptor (beta chain) has just a few counts. The antigen remains unidentified. TCRdb reprocessed the RT-PCR reads with MiXCR, giving one entry per CDR3 protein. The data hold around 250,000 distinct CDR3 sequences, with over 9% observed a single time. This specimen comes from a study of response to subunit inactivated influenza vaccine. Study-wide findings and caveats: There was a suggestion from the authors that each seasonal influenza vaccination recruits few new T cells.

The CDR3 is 14 amino acids. V was pared by 3 bases and J by 4 bases, with 10 bases between. Germline V gene data show CDR1 as MDHEN and CDR2 as SYDVKM. This receptor was taken from a man aged 50-60 years who received an inactivated influenza vaccine. This chain joins TRBV28 and TRBJ1-5; a weak D match, TRBD1 (6 bases). Sequencing used non-naive T cells sorted from PBMCs, obtained 14 to 15 days before vaccination. This CDR3 reads CASSFRRGNQPQHF. The CDR3 nucleotides read TGTGCCAGCAGTTTTCGGAGGGGGAATCAGCCCCAGCATTTT.